The clone carrying this T cell receptor (beta chain) was counted once. Its antigen is unknown. Assay: immunoSEQ multiplex PCR; the TCRdb copy retains only in-frame clones and omits some. Of 14,000 or so clones in the sample, roughly 84% are singletons; the top ten hold under 2%. V was pared by 0 bases and J by 7 bases, with 7 bases of the junction left unmatched. The CDR3 sequence is 16 residues long. CDR1 is SGHRS and CDR2 is YFSETQ in the germline V gene. The sample is drawn from a study of PD-1 blockade in mismatch repair-deficient tumors. Study-wide background: Enrolled 2013-2016, patients had progressing, pretreated mismatch repair-deficient cancers of approximately 13 types.

Notes on the study in general: Tumor-resident clones, often undetectable pretreatment in blood, expanded then contracted after pembrolizumab.

PCR or immunohistochemistry showed mismatch repair deficiency in every enrolled patient. TCR sequencing covered a few patients who responded to pembrolizumab. Material: PBMCs, obtained approximately 14 weeks after starting pembrolizumab. This TCR was recovered from an adult with mismatch repair-deficient cancer. The chain couples TRBV5-1 to TRBJ2-1; TRBD2 agrees at 10 bases. Here the CDR3 DNA reads TGCGCCAGCAGCTTGGTAGGAGCGGGAGGGGGGAATGAGCAGTTCTTC. The encoded protein is CASSLVGAGGGNEQFF. Based on the CDR3 plus reference TRBV5-1 and TRBJ2-1, the full variable domain is KAGVTQTPRYLIKTRGQQVTLSCSPISGHRSVSWYQQTPGQGLQFLFEYFSETQRNKGNFPGRFSGRQFSNSRSEMNVSTLELGDSALYLCASSLVGAGGGNEQFFGPGTRLTVL.